Shown below are 25 T cell receptor beta chains from a single sample sequenced in a study of OX40 agonist ivuxolimab in advanced cancers. Assay used: immunoSEQ multiplex PCR; TCRdb lists only in-frame clones, some missing. The table has about 69,000 clones, over 60% seen once. The sample in question was CD4+ or CD8+ T cells sorted from blood, obtained in a trial of the OX40 agonist ivuxolimab. The source of these receptors is an adult with an advanced solid tumor such as melanoma, head and neck, liver or kidney cancer.

This clone appeared once. This chain connects TRBV5-1 to TRBJ2-5; D gene ambiguous. From germline, CDR1 is SGHRS and CDR2 YFSETQ. The V end was cut by 4 bases, the J end by 6 bases, with 16 bases between. The CDR3 totals 14 residues. The CDR3 nucleotides are TGCGCCAGCAGCCCCACCTCCGGCGGAAAGACCCAGTACTTC. Its protein product is CASSPTSGGKTQYF.

The V gene is TRBV11-2, the J gene TRBJ1-5; D gene ambiguous. V was pared by 1 base and J by 3 bases, with 10 bases between. Germline CDR1 reads SGHAT; CDR2 reads FQNNGV. CDR3 length: 15 residues. The CDR3 spells CASSLGSGNNQPQHF. In nucleotides, the CDR3 is TGTGCCAGCAGCTTAGGATCCGGGAACAATCAGCCCCAGCATTTT. Looking up the rest from reference TRBV11-2 and TRBJ1-5 gives the full variable domain: EAGVAQSPRYKIIEKRQSVAFWCNPISGHATLYWYQQILGQGPKLLIQFQNNGVVDDSQLPKDRFSAERLKGVDSTLKIQPAKLEDSAVYLCASSLGSGNNQPQHFGDGTRLSIL.

The rearrangement joins TRBV28 to TRBJ2-3, with D maybe TRBD2 (6 bases). This CDR3 has 14 residues. Germline CDR1 MDHEN, CDR2 SYDVKM. V was cut by 6 bases and J by 0 bases, with 10 bases left in between. CDR3 region: CASRGGISTDTQYF. DNA of the CDR3: TGTGCCAGCAGGGGCGGGATTAGCACAGATACGCAGTATTTT.

V and J are TRBV20-1 and TRBJ2-3, with no clear D. The CDR3 is 11 amino acids. Trimming cost V 0 bases and J 6 bases, with 4 bases left between them. Germline V gene data show CDR1 as DFQATT and CDR2 as SNEGSKA (reference sequence). CDR3 protein: CSARESDTQYF. In nucleotides, the CDR3 is TGCAGTGCTAGAGAGTCCGATACGCAGTATTTT.

The chain has TRBV23-1 and TRBJ1-2, with no clear D. TRBV23-1 is an open reading frame, and its role is uncertain. V was cut by 4 bases and J by 8 bases, with 5 bases left in between. This CDR3 has 10 residues. The chain's CDR3 is CASSRHGYTF. For the CDR3, the DNA is TGCGCCAGCAGTCGTCACGGCTACACCTTC.

On this clone itself: Additional DNA sequences in this sample encode the identical CDR3. The chain joins TRBV2 to TRBJ2-1; perhaps TRBD2 as D (6 bases). Trimming pared 4 bases from V and 3 bases from J, leaving 16 bases between. Germline-derived CDR1 and CDR2 are SNHLY and FYNNEI. CDR3 size: 16 residues. The DNA of the CDR3 is TGTGCCAGCAGTGCCCTAGGGGCGGGGTTCTACAATGAGCAGTTCTTC. Its translation: CASSALGAGFYNEQFF.

CDR3 sequence reads: CATRGTPAHDEQFF. The CDR3 nucleotides read TGTGCCACTCGTGGGACTCCCGCCCACGATGAGCAGTTCTTC. The chain has TRBV19 and TRBJ2-1, with TRBD2 as a possible D gene (6 bases). Looked up from germline, CDR1 is LNHDA and CDR2 is SQIVND (reference sequence). V was shortened by 10 bases and J by 8 bases, with 21 bases between the two germline ends. The CDR3 has 14 residues.

The chain carries TRBV5-1 and TRBJ2-7; possibly TRBD1 or TRBD2 for D (5 bases each). CDR3 length: 14 residues. Trimming left V 4 bases short and J 2 bases short, with 13 bases between. Germline V gene data show CDR1 as SGHRS and CDR2 as YFSETQ. CDR3 sequence (DNA): TGCGCCAGCAGCCCTAGTCCGGGGCCCTACGAGCAGTACTTC. Amino acid sequence: CASSPSPGPYEQYF. Drawing the rest from reference TRBV5-1 and TRBJ2-7, the complete variable domain is KAGVTQTPRYLIKTRGQQVTLSCSPISGHRSVSWYQQTPGQGLQFLFEYFSETQRNKGNFPGRFSGRQFSNSRSEMNVSTLELGDSALYLCASSPSPGPYEQYFGPGTRLTVT.

This chain joins TRBV28 and TRBJ2-7; TRBD2 agrees at 8 bases. Germline V gene data show CDR1 as MDHEN and CDR2 as SYDVKM. This CDR3 spans 15 amino acids. V was pared by 6 bases and J by 4 bases, with 11 bases of the junction left unmatched. This chain's CDR3 is CASRLSAGLVYEQYF. The CDR3, as DNA: TGTGCCAGCAGGCTTTCCGCGGGACTAGTATACGAGCAGTACTTC.

The chain is built from TRBV21-1 and TRBJ2-7. TRBV21-1 counts as a pseudogene. CDR3 length: 16 residues. The CDR3 DNA is TGTGCCAGCAGCACCTCCCCCGGGACGCGGGCCTACGAGCAGTACTTC. Protein product: CASSTSPGTRAYEQYF.

The V gene is TRBV28, the J gene TRBJ1-4, with 9 positions matching TRBD1. The CDR3 has 17 residues. Germline-derived CDR1 and CDR2 are MDHEN and SYDVKM. V dropped 2 bases and J dropped 5; count of bases not matched to a gene: 9. In nucleotides, the CDR3 is TGTGCCAGCAGTTTAATCGTTGGGGGACAGGGAAATGAAAAACTGTTTTTT. Amino acids: CASSLIVGGQGNEKLFF.

This clone was counted a few times. In DNA form, the CDR3 reads TGTGCCAGCAGCTTACCCCGGACTAGCGCAAATGAGCAGTTCTTC. Amino acids: CASSLPRTSANEQFF. The genes are TRBV5-4 and TRBJ2-1; 9 bases align to TRBD2. Germline CDR1 reads SGHNT; CDR2 reads YYREEE (reference sequence). The CDR3 is made up of 15 amino acids. Trimming removed 2 bases from V and 7 bases from J; junction bases left unmatched: 7.

This chain uses TRBV18 with TRBJ2-1, with D possibly being TRBD1 or TRBD2 (5 bases each). The CDR3 contains 18 residues. Trimming left V 5 bases short and J 6 bases short, with 26 bases between. The germline gives CDR1 KGHSH, CDR2 LQKENI. The CDR3 DNA follows: TGTGCCAGCTCATCTCGTACCACTTGGGACGAAACCGGCAATGAGCAGTTCTTC. Its translation: CASSSRTTWDETGNEQFF. The full variable domain, its missing parts supplied by reference TRBV18 and TRBJ2-1, is NAGVMQNPRHLVRRRGQEARLRCSPMKGHSHVYWYRQLPEEGLKFMVYLQKENIIDESGMPKERFSAEFPKEGPSILRIQQVVRGDSAAYFCASSSRTTWDETGNEQFFGPGTRLTVL.

V is TRBV2 and J is TRBJ2-2; no clear D gene. Germline loops: CDR1 SNHLY, CDR2 FYNNEI. V was cut by 1 base and J by 8 bases, with 5 bases left in between. The CDR3 runs to 12 residues. CDR3 amino acids: CASSEGRGELFF. DNA of the CDR3: TGTGCCAGCAGTGAAGGACGGGGGGAGCTGTTTTTT.

DNA for the CDR3: TGTGCCAGCAGCTTCCATATGAGCACTGAAGCTTTCTTT. This codes for CASSFHMSTEAFF. V usage is TRBV7-2 and J usage is TRBJ1-1; D not certain. V was clipped by 3 bases and J by 4 bases, with 9 bases between them. Germline CDR1 reads SGHTA; CDR2 reads FQGNSA. The length of the CDR3 is 13 residues.

V gene TRBV5-1 combines with J gene TRBJ1-2, with 8 bases matching TRBD1. CDR3 length: 16 residues. V dropped 4 bases and J dropped 6; count of bases not matched to a gene: 14. Germline assignment: CDR1 SGHRS and CDR2 YFSETQ. CDR3 bases: TGCGCCAGCAGCATTGAATTCCCTGACAGGGGAGATGGCTACACCTTC. This encodes CASSIEFPDRGDGYTF.

This clone was recorded a few times. The rearrangement joins TRBV25-1 to TRBJ1-1; D is unresolved. Trimming shortened V by 2 bases and J by 1 base, and 5 bases separated the two germline ends. CDR1 MGHDK and CDR2 SYGVNS come from the germline V gene. The CDR3 length is 13 residues. CDR3 DNA: TGTGCCAGCAGTGAAAGCAGGAACACTGAAGCTTTCTTT. It translates to CASSESRNTEAFF. The full variable domain, rest sourced from reference TRBV25-1 and TRBJ1-1, is EADIYQTPRYLVIGTGKKITLECSQTMGHDKMYWYQQDPGMELHLIHYSYGVNSTEKGDLSSESTVSRIRTEHFPLTLESARPSHTSQYLCASSESRNTEAFFGQGTRLTVV.

There are a few counts of this clone. This sequence joins TRBV5-1 and TRBJ1-1; D is possibly TRBD1 (5 bases). V lost 6 bases and J lost 0, with 9 bases in between. CDR3 size: 13 residues. Germline V gene lookup returns CDR1 SGHRS and CDR2 YFSETQ. The CDR3 nucleotides read TGCGCCAGCATGGTGACAGTGAACACTGAAGCTTTCTTT. Encoded protein: CASMVTVNTEAFF.

The CDR3 reads CASSMVDAYEQYF. The CDR3 DNA reads as TGTGCCAGTAGTATGGTGGACGCCTACGAGCAGTACTTC. V is TRBV28 and J is TRBJ2-7; D gene uncertain. Germline CDR1 MDHEN, CDR2 SYDVKM. Trimming shortened V by 9 bases and J by 2 bases, and 14 bases separated the two germline ends. There are 13 residues in the CDR3. The complete variable domain, with remaining parts taken from reference TRBV28 and TRBJ2-7, reads DVKVTQSSRYLVKRTGEKVFLECVQDMDHENMFWYRQDPGLGLRLIYFSYDVKMKEKGDIPEGYSVSREKKERFSLILESASTNQTSMYLCASSMVDAYEQYFGPGTRLTVT.

V is TRBV9 and J is TRBJ1-1; 7 bases align to TRBD1. The V gene's germline CDR1 is SGDLS and CDR2 YYNGEE. The junction had 10 bases not matched to a gene; V was cut back by 0 bases and J by 5 bases. The CDR3 is made up of 16 amino acids. CDR3 sequence (DNA): TGTGCCAGCAGCGTAGGAGGTAAGGGGGCGAGTACTGAAGCTTTCTTT. This codes for CASSVGGKGASTEAFF.

The chain combines TRBV6-1 with TRBJ2-3; the D call may be TRBD1 or TRBD2 (6 bases each). Germline V CDR1 and CDR2: MNHNS, SASEGT. Trimming took off 6 bases at V and 5 bases at J, with 15 bases between the two ends. The CDR3 is made up of 14 amino acids. Here the CDR3 DNA reads TGTGCCAGCAGGGCAACAGGGCGGGGAGATACGCAGTATTTT. The encoded protein is CASRATGRGDTQYF.

V gene TRBV2 combines with J gene TRBJ1-2; no clear D. The germline V gene encodes CDR1 SNHLY and CDR2 FYNNEI. Trimming cost V 10 bases and J 1 base, with 22 bases left between them. This CDR3 spans 16 amino acids. CDR3 in amino acids: CATLPDGNGLNYGYTF. CDR3 in DNA: TGTGCCACCCTACCGGACGGTAACGGTCTTAACTATGGCTACACCTTC.

The chain combines TRBV30 with TRBJ1-1; weak D call: TRBD1 (5 bases). The germline gives CDR1 GTSNPN, CDR2 SVGIG (reference sequence). Trimming removed 1 base at V and 1 base at J, with 7 bases between. The CDR3 runs 13 residues. In DNA form, the CDR3 reads TGTGCCTGGAGTGCGCAGGGGAACACTGAAGCTTTCTTT. This codes for CAWSAQGNTEAFF.

The chain combines TRBV6-5 with TRBJ2-1; 8 bases agree with TRBD2. J was trimmed by 9 bases and V by 4 bases; bases with no gene match: 11. This CDR3 contains 15 residues. Germline V CDR1 and CDR2: MNHEY, SVGAGI. CDR3 sequence reads: CASSLISGTRSEQFF. The DNA for the CDR3 is TGTGCCAGCAGTTTAATCTCCGGGACTAGAAGTGAGCAGTTCTTC.

The chain recombines TRBV28 with TRBJ2-7, with 8 positions matching TRBD1. Trimming took 6 bases from V and 5 from J; bases not matched to a gene: 12. The CDR3 extends over 15 amino acids. Looked up from germline, CDR1 is MDHEN and CDR2 is SYDVKM. Here the CDR3 DNA reads TGTGCCAGCAGAGCCCCCGGGACAGGTCCGCACGAGCAGTACTTC. Translating gives CASRAPGTGPHEQYF.